Each of the 20 T cell receptor beta chains below was sequenced from the same sample in a study of shared clonotypes between healthy human individuals. Generated by immunoSEQ multiplex PCR, the TCRdb table keeps only in-frame clones and is missing some. The table lists approximately 2.1 million clones, approximately 93% of them singletons. The sequenced sample consisted of naive CD4+ T cells from PBMCs. Subset meaning: CD45RA+ positively selected. The origin of the receptors is a man between 18 and 29 years old in good health. Some clones in this sample may be carry-over from other donors' samples.

The chain couples TRBV5-1 to TRBJ2-7; TRBD2 matches at 12 bases. Germline V CDR1 and CDR2: SGHRS, YFSETQ. The ends lost 2 bases at V and 2 bases at J; junction bases unmatched: 8. CDR3 size: 17 residues. The CDR3 is CASSLRTSGTYTYEQYF. The CDR3 bases are TGCGCCAGCAGCTTAAGGACTAGCGGGACGTATACCTACGAGCAGTACTTC.

This clone is a singleton in its sample. The genes are TRBV30 and TRBJ2-7; 8 bases map to TRBD1. V dropped 5 bases and J dropped 6; count of bases not matched to a gene: 9. This CDR3 comprises 13 residues. Germline CDR1 GTSNPN, CDR2 SVGIG (reference sequence). CDR3 DNA: TGTGCCTGGGAGCCGGGACAGGTAGGCGAGCAGTACTTC. Translated: CAWEPGQVGEQYF.

The genes are TRBV6-6 and TRBJ2-5; D possibly corresponds to TRBD2 (6 bases). V was trimmed by 8 bases and J by 7 bases, leaving 20 bases between them. This CDR3 comprises 14 residues. CDR1 MNHNY and CDR2 SVGAGI come from the germline V gene (reference sequence). CDR3 loop: CASLATGGTGTQYF. The CDR3 bases are TGTGCCAGCTTGGCCACCGGAGGGACGGGGACCCAGTACTTC.

The chain couples TRBV6-1 to TRBJ2-5; D may be TRBD1 (6 bases). This CDR3 has 13 amino acids. Germline V gives CDR1 MNHNS, CDR2 SASEGT. Deletions cut 6 bases from V and 5 bases from J, with 13 bases between. The CDR3 sequence: CASRRQVSETQYF. The CDR3 bases are TGTGCCAGCAGAAGACAGGTTTCGGAGACCCAGTACTTC.

The chain uses TRBV11-2 and TRBJ2-7; 7 bases align to TRBD2. V shed 4 bases, J shed 7 bases, and the junction held 13 bases outside the gene matches. Looked up from germline, CDR1 is SGHAT and CDR2 is FQNNGV. CDR3 length: 15 amino acids. In DNA form, the CDR3 reads TGTGCCAGCAGCTCACCGCATGGCGGGAGTGAGGAGCAGTACTTC. Its protein product is CASSSPHGGSEEQYF.

V and J are TRBV7-2 and TRBJ2-7; TRBD2 aligns across 10 bases. CDR1 and CDR2 from the germline V gene are SGHTA and FQGNSA. This CDR3 is built from 15 residues. Losses at the gene ends were 6 bases for V and 9 bases for J; bases not matched to a gene: 14. CDR3 in DNA: TGTGCCAGCAGAAATACTGGGACTAGCGCCGAAGGGCAGTACTTC. It is translated as CASRNTGTSAEGQYF.

The gene calls are TRBV9 and TRBJ2-5; 8 bases agree with TRBD1. Germline loops: CDR1 SGDLS, CDR2 YYNGEE. The CDR3 contains 16 residues. With 0 bases clipped from V and 2 bases from J, the junction kept 6 bases outside the gene matches. CDR3 amino acids: CASSVATGGTQETQYF. DNA for the CDR3: TGTGCCAGCAGCGTAGCAACAGGGGGTACGCAAGAGACCCAGTACTTC.

In its sample, this clone was seen once. The gene calls are TRBV9 and TRBJ2-3, with D perhaps TRBD2 (6 bases). The germline V and J ends were trimmed by 3 bases and 0 bases, with 14 bases remaining between them. The CDR3 has 16 amino acids. Germline values: CDR1 SGDLS, CDR2 YYNGEE. The CDR3 loop reads CASSGRVTPSTDTQYF. For the CDR3, the DNA is TGTGCCAGCAGCGGGAGGGTCACCCCTAGCACAGATACGCAGTATTTT.

The chain has TRBV7-3 and TRBJ1-3; possibly TRBD1 for D (5 bases). The germline V and J ends were trimmed by 0 bases and 0 bases, with 9 bases remaining between them. Per the germline V gene, CDR1 is SGHTA and CDR2 is FQGTGA. The CDR3 loop spans 16 amino acids. The CDR3 region has the DNA TGTGCCAGCAGCTTAACAGGGGCCGGCTCTGGAAACACCATATATTTT. Protein product: CASSLTGAGSGNTIYF.

The chain recombines TRBV5-6 with TRBJ2-7; 7 bases are a match to TRBD1. Looked up from germline, CDR1 is SGHDT and CDR2 is YYEEEE. Unmatched junction bases numbered 5, after V lost 0 bases and J lost 2 bases. CDR3 length: 15 residues. The DNA for the CDR3 is TGTGCCAGCAGCTTGGATCCGACAGGGACCTACGAGCAGTACTTC. This codes for CASSLDPTGTYEQYF.

V and J are TRBV25-1 and TRBJ2-1; no clear D. V lost 4 bases, J lost 7 bases, and 26 bases lay in between. Germline V CDR1 and CDR2: MGHDK, SYGVNS. The CDR3 length is 18 residues. The CDR3 reads CASSVVAEPRVASNEQFF. Written as DNA, the CDR3 is TGTGCCAGCAGTGTAGTGGCTGAACCAAGGGTAGCTTCGAATGAGCAGTTCTTC.

The rearrangement uses TRBV4-3 and TRBJ2-5; D is ambiguous. CDR3 length: 13 residues. The ends were cut back, 1 base at V and 6 bases at J, with 9 bases in the middle. Germline values: CDR1 LGHNA, CDR2 YSLEER. The CDR3 is CASSQGLGKTQYF. CDR3 nucleotides: TGCGCCAGCAGCCAAGGTCTTGGGAAGACCCAGTACTTC.

The chain carries TRBV19 and TRBJ1-1, with D unresolved. The CDR3 contains 11 residues. Germline V gene sequence: CDR1 LNHDA, CDR2 SQIVND (reference sequence). Trimming cost V 10 bases and J 1 base, with 7 bases left between them. CDR3 DNA: TGTGCCACTTACGAGAACACTGAAGCTTTCTTT. Amino acids: CATYENTEAFF. The whole variable domain, remainder taken from reference TRBV19 and TRBJ1-1, is DGGITQSPKYLFRKEGQNVTLSCEQNLNHDAMYWYRQDPGQGLRLIYYSQIVNDFQKGDIAEGYSVSREKKESFPLTVTSAQKNPTAFYLCATYENTEAFFGQGTRLTVV.

This chain connects TRBV9 to TRBJ2-5; 7 bases match TRBD1. Germline trimming cut 0 bases from V and 1 base from J; bases unmatched to any gene: 6. The CDR3 covers 16 residues. CDR1 SGDLS and CDR2 YYNGEE come from the germline V gene. CDR3: CASSVGWGQTQETQYF. CDR3 nucleotide sequence: TGTGCCAGCAGCGTAGGGTGGGGACAGACCCAAGAGACCCAGTACTTC.

The rearrangement uses TRBV7-9 and TRBJ2-3; D is uncertain. Per germline, CDR1 SEHNR and CDR2 FQNEAQ (reference sequence). V shed 5 bases and J shed 2 bases, with 8 bases lying between them. The CDR3 runs 13 residues. CDR3 sequence (DNA): TGTGCCAGCAGCCCGGTCTCCACAGATACGCAGTATTTT. Its protein product is CASSPVSTDTQYF. The full variable domain, rest sourced from reference TRBV7-9 and TRBJ2-3, is DTGVSQNPRHKITKRGQNVTFRCDPISEHNRLYWYRQTLGQGPEFLTYFQNEAQLEKSRLLSDRFSAERPKGSFSTLEIQRTEQGDSAMYLCASSPVSTDTQYFGPGTRLTVL.

V is TRBV21-1 and J is TRBJ2-3; the table's D call TRBD1 went unverified against the DNA. TRBV21-1 corresponds to a pseudogene. This CDR3 contains 15 residues. CDR3 loop: CASSTRTGRTDTQYF. CDR3 sequence (DNA): TGTGCCAGCAGCACCCGGACAGGGAGAACAGATACGCAGTATTTT.

With regard to this clone: This sample also contains other DNA sequences that code for the same CDR3. The chain combines TRBV29-1 with TRBJ2-5; TRBD1 is a possible D gene (5 bases). CDR1 SQVTM and CDR2 ANQGSEA come from the germline V gene. This CDR3 spans 11 amino acids. Trimming left V 4 bases short and J 3 bases short, with 6 bases between. CDR3 sequence (DNA): TGCAGCGTTGTAGGGGAAGAGACCCAGTACTTC. Amino acids: CSVVGEETQYF.

This clone has a single count. The chain links TRBV7-8 to TRBJ2-7; D is uncertain. The CDR3 runs 16 residues. The V and J ends lost 2 bases and 0 bases respectively, with 14 bases between them. Germline lookup yields CDR1 SGHVS and CDR2 FQNEAQ. The CDR3 DNA reads TGTGCCAGCAGCTTATTTGTGGGCAGGAGCTCCTACGAGCAGTACTTC. The encoded protein is CASSLFVGRSSYEQYF.

The chain links TRBV5-1 to TRBJ2-3; 13 nucleotides align to TRBD2. Trimming cost V 4 bases and J 4 bases; bases outside gene matches: 3. The CDR3 totals 15 residues. CDR1 is SGHRS and CDR2 is YFSETQ in the germline V gene. This chain's CDR3 is CASSAGLAGADTQYF. Written as DNA, the CDR3 is TGCGCCAGCAGCGCAGGACTAGCGGGAGCAGATACGCAGTATTTT.

The V gene is TRBV6-5, the J gene TRBJ2-7; no definite D call. The germline gives CDR1 MNHEY, CDR2 SVGAGI. This CDR3 comprises 13 residues. V was cut by 5 bases and J by 4 bases, with 12 bases left in between. CDR3 residues: CASSGRDGYEQYF. In nucleotides, the CDR3 is TGTGCCAGCAGTGGCCGAGACGGGTACGAGCAGTACTTC.